This T cell receptor beta chain was captured by sequencing in a study of human T cells and chemical hapten exposure. Across the whole study: Diphenylcyclopropenone, dosed weekly to the scalp, was given to patients throughout the approximately 23-week study. Variation in per-sample TCR yields came mainly from small pooled library volume differences.

TCRdb independently ran MiXCR on the RACE reads; one entry per CDR3 protein. The sample lists approximately 68,000 distinct CDR3 sequences; approximately 9% were seen once. Stated time point: patch test 2, 6 weeks after DPC sensitization. The treatment: therapeutic diphenylcyclopropenone sensitization with weekly scalp DPC. The study drew its donors from alopecia patients who were 18 to 70 years old and suitable for DPC. Extraction yielded total RNA from whole blood (unfractionated). This clonotype has ten or more counts. CDR1 and CDR2 (germline): MNHNS, SASEGT. This CDR3 comprises 14 residues. The ends lost 6 bases at V and 3 bases at J; junction bases unmatched: 4.

The sequence was obtained from a woman aged 45-65 years with alopecia areata. Some clones in this sample may be carry-over from other donors' samples. The source was whole blood, collected in connection with sensitization to the hapten diphenylcyclopropenone (DPC). This rearrangement joins TRBV6-1 to TRBJ2-3, with TRBD1 identical over 9 bases. The CDR3 bases are TGTGCCAGCAGGGGGGGACAGGGAACAGATACGCAGTATTTT. Translation gives CASRGGQGTDTQYF.